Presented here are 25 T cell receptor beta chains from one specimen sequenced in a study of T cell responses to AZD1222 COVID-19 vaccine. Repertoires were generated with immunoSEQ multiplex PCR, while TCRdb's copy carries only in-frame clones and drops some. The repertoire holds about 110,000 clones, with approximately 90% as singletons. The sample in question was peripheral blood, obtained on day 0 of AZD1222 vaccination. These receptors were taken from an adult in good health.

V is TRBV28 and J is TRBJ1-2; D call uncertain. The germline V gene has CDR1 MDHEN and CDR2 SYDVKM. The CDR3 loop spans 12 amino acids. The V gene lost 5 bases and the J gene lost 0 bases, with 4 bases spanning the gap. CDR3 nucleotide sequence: TGTGCCAGCAGTCCCTCTAACTATGGCTACACCTTC. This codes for CASSPSNYGYTF.

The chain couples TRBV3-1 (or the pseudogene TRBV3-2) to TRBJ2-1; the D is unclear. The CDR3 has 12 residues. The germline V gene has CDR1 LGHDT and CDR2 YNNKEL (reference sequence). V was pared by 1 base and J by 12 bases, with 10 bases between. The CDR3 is CASSQVGTGQFF. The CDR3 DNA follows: TGTGCCAGCAGCCAAGTGGGTACTGGGCAGTTCTTC.

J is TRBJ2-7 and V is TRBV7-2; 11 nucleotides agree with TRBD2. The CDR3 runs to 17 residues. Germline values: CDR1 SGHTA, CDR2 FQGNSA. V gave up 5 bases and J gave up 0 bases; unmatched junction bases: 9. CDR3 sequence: CASSPRGLAAPSYEQYF. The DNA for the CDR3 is TGTGCCAGCAGCCCTAGGGGACTAGCGGCCCCCTCCTACGAGCAGTACTTC.

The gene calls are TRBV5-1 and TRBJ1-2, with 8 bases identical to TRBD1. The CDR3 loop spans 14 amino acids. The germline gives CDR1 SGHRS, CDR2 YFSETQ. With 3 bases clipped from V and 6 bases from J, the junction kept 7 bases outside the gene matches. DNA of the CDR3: TGCGCCAGCAGCTCGGAGACAGGGGTGAATGGCTACACCTTC. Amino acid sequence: CASSSETGVNGYTF.

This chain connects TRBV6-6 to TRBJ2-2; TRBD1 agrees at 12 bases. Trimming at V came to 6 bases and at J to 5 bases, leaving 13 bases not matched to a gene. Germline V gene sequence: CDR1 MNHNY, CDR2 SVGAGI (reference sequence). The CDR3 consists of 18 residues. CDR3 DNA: TGTGCCAGCAGACGAACTGCGGGACAGGGGGCGATTACCGGGGAGCTGTTTTTT. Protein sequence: CASRRTAGQGAITGELFF.

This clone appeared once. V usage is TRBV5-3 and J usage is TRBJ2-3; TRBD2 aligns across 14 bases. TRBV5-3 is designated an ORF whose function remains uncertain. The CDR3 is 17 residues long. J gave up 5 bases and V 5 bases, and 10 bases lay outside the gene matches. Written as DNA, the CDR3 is TGTGCCAGAAGGCATTCCTGGACTAGCGGGGGGCAAGATACGCAGTATTTT. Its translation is CARRHSWTSGGQDTQYF.

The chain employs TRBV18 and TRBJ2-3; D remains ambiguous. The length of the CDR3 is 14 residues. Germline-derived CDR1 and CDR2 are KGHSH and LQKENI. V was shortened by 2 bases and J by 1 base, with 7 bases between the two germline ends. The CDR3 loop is CASSPGVGTDTQYF. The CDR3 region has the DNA TGTGCCAGCTCACCAGGAGTGGGCACAGATACGCAGTATTTT. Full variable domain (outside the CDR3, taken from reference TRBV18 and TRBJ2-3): NAGVMQNPRHLVRRRGQEARLRCSPMKGHSHVYWYRQLPEEGLKFMVYLQKENIIDESGMPKERFSAEFPKEGPSILRIQQVVRGDSAAYFCASSPGVGTDTQYFGPGTRLTVL.

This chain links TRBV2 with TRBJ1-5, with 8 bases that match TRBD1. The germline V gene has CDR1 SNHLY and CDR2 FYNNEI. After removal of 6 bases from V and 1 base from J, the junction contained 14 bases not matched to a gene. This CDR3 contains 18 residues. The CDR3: CASRKTGEFVSSNQPQHF. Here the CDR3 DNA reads TGTGCCAGCAGAAAGACAGGGGAATTTGTAAGCAGCAATCAGCCCCAGCATTTT.

CDR3 region: CASSQDLAGDSDSSTDTQYF. DNA for the CDR3: TGTGCCAGCAGCCAAGACCTAGCGGGCGATTCCGATTCTAGCACAGATACGCAGTATTTT. V and J are TRBV3-1 (or the pseudogene TRBV3-2) and TRBJ2-3; 8 bases fit TRBD2. The ends lost 0 bases at V and 0 bases at J; junction bases unmatched: 14. The CDR3 contains 20 residues. Germline V gives CDR1 LGHDT, CDR2 YNNKEL (reference sequence).

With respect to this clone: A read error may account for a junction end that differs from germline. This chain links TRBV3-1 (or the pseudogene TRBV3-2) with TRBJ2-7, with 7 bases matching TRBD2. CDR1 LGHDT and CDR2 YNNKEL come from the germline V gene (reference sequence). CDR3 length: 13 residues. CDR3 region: CASSQDPQRGGTF. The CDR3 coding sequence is TGTGCCAGCAGCCAAGATCCCCAGCGGGGTGGTACGTTC.

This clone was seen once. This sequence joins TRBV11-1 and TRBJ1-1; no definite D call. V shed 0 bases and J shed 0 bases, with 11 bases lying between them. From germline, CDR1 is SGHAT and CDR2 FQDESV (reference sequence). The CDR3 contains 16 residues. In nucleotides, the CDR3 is TGTGCCAGCAGCTTAGCGAAGGGCAGCTTGAACACTGAAGCTTTCTTT. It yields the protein CASSLAKGSLNTEAFF.

The CDR3: CATLAGDYNEQFF. CDR3 DNA: TGTGCCACCTTAGCGGGGGACTACAATGAGCAGTTCTTC. The genes are TRBV19 and TRBJ2-1; 9 nucleotides align to TRBD2. The germline V gene has CDR1 LNHDA and CDR2 SQIVND (reference sequence). Trimming at V came to 10 bases and at J to 3 bases, leaving 4 bases not matched to a gene. The CDR3 runs 13 residues.

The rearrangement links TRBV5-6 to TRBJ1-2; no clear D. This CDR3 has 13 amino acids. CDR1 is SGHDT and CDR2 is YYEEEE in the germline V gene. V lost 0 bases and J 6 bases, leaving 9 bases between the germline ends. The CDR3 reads CASSLARLDGYTF. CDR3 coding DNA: TGTGCCAGCAGCTTGGCCAGGCTGGATGGCTACACCTTC.

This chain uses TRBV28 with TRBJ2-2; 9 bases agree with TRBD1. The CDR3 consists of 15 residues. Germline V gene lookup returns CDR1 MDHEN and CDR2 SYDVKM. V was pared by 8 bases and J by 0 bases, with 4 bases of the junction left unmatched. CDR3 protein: CASLWDRANTGELFF. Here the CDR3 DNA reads TGTGCCAGCTTATGGGACAGGGCGAACACCGGGGAGCTGTTTTTT.

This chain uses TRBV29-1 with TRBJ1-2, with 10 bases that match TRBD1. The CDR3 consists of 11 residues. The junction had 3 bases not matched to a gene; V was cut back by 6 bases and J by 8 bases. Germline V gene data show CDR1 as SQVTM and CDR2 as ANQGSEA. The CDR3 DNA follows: TGCAGCGTAGGGACAGGGGCAGGCTACACCTTC. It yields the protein CSVGTGAGYTF.

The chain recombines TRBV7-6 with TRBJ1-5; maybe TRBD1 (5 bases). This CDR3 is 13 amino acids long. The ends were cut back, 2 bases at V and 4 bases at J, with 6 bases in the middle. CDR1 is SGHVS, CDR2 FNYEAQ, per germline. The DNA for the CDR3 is TGTGCCAGCAGCTTACGGGGGAATCAGCCCCAGCATTTT. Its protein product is CASSLRGNQPQHF.

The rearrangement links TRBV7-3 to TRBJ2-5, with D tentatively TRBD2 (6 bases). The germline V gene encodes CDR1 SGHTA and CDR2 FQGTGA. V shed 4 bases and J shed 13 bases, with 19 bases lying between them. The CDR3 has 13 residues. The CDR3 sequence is CASSSLASGGSYF. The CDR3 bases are TGTGCCAGCAGCTCTCTAGCGTCTGGGGGTTCGTACTTC.

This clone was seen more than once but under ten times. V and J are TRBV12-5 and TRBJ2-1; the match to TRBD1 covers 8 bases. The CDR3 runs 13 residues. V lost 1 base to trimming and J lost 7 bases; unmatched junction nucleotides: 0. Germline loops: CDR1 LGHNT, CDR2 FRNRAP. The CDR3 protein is CASGLGQGNEQFF. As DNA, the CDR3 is TGTGCTAGTGGTTTGGGACAGGGGAATGAGCAGTTCTTC. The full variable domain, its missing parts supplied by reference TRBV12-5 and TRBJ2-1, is DARVTQTPRHKVTEMGQEVTMRCQPILGHNTVFWYRQTMMQGLELLAYFRNRAPLDDSGMPKDRFSAEMPDATLATLKIQPSEPRDSAVYFCASGLGQGNEQFFGPGTRLTVL.

CDR3 in amino acids: CASSSLGQGNQPQHF. CDR3 coding DNA: TGTGCCAGCAGTTCTTTAGGGCAGGGCAATCAGCCCCAGCATTTT. V gene TRBV28 combines with J gene TRBJ1-5; D remains ambiguous. This CDR3 has 15 amino acids. The ends were cut back, 4 bases at V and 2 bases at J, with 12 bases in the middle. Germline assignment: CDR1 MDHEN and CDR2 SYDVKM.

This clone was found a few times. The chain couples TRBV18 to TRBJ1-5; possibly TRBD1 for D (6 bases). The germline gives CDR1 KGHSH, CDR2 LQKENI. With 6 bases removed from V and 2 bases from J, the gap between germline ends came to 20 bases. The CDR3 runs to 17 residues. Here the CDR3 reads CASSPTGGGNGNQPQHF. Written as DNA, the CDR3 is TGTGCCAGCTCCCCTACCGGGGGGGGCAACGGCAATCAGCCCCAGCATTTT.

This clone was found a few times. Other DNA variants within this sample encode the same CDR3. CDR3 protein: CAWSRQSYGYTF. The CDR3 DNA is TGTGCCTGGAGTCGGCAGTCCTATGGCTACACCTTC. J is TRBJ1-2 and V is TRBV30; D remains ambiguous. The CDR3 is 12 amino acids. Deletions cut 2 bases from V and 4 bases from J, with 8 bases between. Germline values: CDR1 GTSNPN, CDR2 SVGIG (reference sequence). Variable domain in full (rest from reference TRBV30 and TRBJ1-2): SQTIHQWPATLVQPVGSPLSLECTVEGTSNPNLYWYRQAAGRGLQLLFYSVGIGQISSEVPQNLSASRPQDRQFILSSKKLLLSDSGFYLCAWSRQSYGYTFGSGTRLTVV.

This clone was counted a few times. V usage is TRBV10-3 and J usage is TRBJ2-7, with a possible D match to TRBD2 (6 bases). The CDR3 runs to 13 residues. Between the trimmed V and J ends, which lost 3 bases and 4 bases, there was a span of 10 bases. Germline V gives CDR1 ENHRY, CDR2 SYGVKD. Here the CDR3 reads CAISDGTPYEQYF. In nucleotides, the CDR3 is TGTGCCATCAGTGATGGGACTCCGTACGAGCAGTACTTC.

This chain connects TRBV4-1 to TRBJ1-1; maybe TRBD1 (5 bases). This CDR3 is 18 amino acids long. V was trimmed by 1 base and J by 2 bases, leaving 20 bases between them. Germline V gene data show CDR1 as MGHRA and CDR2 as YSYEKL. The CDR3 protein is CASSQVLPGRRGNTEAFF. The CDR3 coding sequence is TGCGCCAGCAGCCAAGTTCTTCCAGGGAGGAGGGGAAACACTGAAGCTTTCTTT.

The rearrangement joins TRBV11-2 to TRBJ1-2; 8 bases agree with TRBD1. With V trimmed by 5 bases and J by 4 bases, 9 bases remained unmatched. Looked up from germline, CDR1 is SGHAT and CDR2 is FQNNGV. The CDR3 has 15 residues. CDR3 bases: TGTGCCAGCAGCCTAAATCAGGGGGCGAGCTATGGCTACACCTTC. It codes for CASSLNQGASYGYTF. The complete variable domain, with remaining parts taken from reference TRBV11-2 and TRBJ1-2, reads EAGVAQSPRYKIIEKRQSVAFWCNPISGHATLYWYQQILGQGPKLLIQFQNNGVVDDSQLPKDRFSAERLKGVDSTLKIQPAKLEDSAVYLCASSLNQGASYGYTFGSGTRLTVV.

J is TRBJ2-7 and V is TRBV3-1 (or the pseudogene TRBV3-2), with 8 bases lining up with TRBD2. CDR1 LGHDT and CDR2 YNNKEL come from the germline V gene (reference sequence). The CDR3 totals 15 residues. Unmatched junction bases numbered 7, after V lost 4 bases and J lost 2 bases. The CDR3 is CASSPPSGGPYEQYF. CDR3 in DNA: TGTGCCAGCAGCCCTCCGAGCGGGGGCCCCTACGAGCAGTACTTC.